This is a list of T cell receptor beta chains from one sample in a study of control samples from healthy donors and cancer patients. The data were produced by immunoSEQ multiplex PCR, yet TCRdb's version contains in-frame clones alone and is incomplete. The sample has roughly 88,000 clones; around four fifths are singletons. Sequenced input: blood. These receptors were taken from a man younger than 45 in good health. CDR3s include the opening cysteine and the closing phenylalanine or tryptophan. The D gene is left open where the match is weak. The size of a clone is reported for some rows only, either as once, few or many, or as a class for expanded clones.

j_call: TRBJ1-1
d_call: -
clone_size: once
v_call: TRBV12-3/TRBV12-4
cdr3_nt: TGTGCCAGCAGTTTTCTCCCGTACACTGAAGCTTTCTTT
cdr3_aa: CASSFLPYTEAFF

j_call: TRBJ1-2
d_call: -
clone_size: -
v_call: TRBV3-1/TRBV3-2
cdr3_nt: TGTGCCAGCAGCCAAGATCTGGCAGCTTTCTATGGCTACACCTTC
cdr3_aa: CASSQDLAAFYGYTF

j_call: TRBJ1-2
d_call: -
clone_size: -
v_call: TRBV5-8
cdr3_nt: TGTGCCAGCAGACAACACCGGGACATTACCTCAAATGGCTACACCTTC
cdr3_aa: CASRQHRDITSNGYTF

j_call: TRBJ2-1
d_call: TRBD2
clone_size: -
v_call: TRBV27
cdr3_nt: TGTGCCAGCAGCCTGGGACTAGCGGGGGGAGATGAGCAGTTCTTC
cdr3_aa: CASSLGLAGGDEQFF

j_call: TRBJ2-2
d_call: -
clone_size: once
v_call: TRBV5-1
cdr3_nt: TGCGCCAGCAGCTTGGCCCGGAACACCGGGGAGCTGTTTTTT
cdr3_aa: CASSLARNTGELFF

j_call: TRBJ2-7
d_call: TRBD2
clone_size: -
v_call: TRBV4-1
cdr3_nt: TGCGCCAGCAGCCGGGGGATAGCGGGGGGTCTCTACGAGCAGTACTTC
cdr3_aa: CASSRGIAGGLYEQYF

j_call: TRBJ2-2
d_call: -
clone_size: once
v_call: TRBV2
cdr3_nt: TGTGCCAGCAGTGCTGGGGGATTCTCCGGGGAGCTGTTTTTT
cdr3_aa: CASSAGGFSGELFF

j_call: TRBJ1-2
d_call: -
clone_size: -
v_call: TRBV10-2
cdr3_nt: TGCGCCAGCAGGGGAACAGGGATGTCTAACTATGGCTACACCTTC
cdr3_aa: CASRGTGMSNYGYTF

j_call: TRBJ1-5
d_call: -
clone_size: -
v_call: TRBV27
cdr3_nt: TGTGCCAGCAGTTCGGGGGGCGGTCAGCCCCAGCATTTT
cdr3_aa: CASSSGGGQPQHF

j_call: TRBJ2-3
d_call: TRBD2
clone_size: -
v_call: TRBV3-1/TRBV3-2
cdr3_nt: TGTGCCAGCAGCCGCGGACTAGTGGGCACAGATACGCAGTATTTT
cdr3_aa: CASSRGLVGTDTQYF

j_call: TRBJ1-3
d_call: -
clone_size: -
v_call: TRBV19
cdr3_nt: TGTGCCAGTAGTGACAGAGGACGGGAGAACACCATATATTTT
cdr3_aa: CASSDRGRENTIYF

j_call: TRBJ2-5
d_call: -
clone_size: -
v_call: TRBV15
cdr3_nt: TGTGCCACCAGCAGAGGGGGGCGTAAAGAGACCCAGTACTTC
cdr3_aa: CATSRGGRKETQYF

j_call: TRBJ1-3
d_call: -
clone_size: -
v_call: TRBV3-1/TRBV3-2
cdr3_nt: TGTGCCAGCAGCCAAGATCGCCCTTCCTTCGGAAACACCATATATTTT
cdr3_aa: CASSQDRPSFGNTIYF

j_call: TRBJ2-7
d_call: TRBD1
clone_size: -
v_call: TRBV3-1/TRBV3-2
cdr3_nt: TGTGCCAGTAGCCGACAGGGGGAGTCGTACGAGCAGTACTTC
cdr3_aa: CASSRQGESYEQYF

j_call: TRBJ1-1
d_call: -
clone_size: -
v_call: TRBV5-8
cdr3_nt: TGTGCCAGCAGCCCGGGAGGGTCGAGGGGGACTGAAGCTTTCTTT
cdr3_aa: CASSPGGSRGTEAFF

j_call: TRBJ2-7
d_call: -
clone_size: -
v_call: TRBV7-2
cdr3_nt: TGTGCCAGCAGCTTAGCCAGCAGGGAGAGCGCCGAGCAGTACTTC
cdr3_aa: CASSLASRESAEQYF

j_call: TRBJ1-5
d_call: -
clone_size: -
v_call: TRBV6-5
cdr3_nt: TGTGCCAGCGGGGGACGGAATTATCAGCCCCAGCATTTT
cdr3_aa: CASGGRNYQPQHF

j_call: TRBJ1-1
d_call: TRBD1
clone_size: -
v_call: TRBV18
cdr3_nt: TGTGCCAGCTCTCCCAGGGGGTTGTTCACTGAAGCTTTCTTT
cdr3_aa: CASSPRGLFTEAFF

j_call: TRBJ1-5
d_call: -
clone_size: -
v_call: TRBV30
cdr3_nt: TGTGCCTGGAGTGTTTCAGAAAATCAGCCCCAGCATTTT
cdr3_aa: CAWSVSENQPQHF

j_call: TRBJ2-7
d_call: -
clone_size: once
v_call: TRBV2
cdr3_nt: TGTGCCAGCCTTTCTCGGGACACCTCTTGGCAGTACTTC
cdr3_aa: CASLSRDTSWQYF

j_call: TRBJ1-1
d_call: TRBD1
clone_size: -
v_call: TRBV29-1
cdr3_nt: TGCAGCGTTGAAGATCAGATTGGGACAGTGGCTTTCTTT
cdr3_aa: CSVEDQIGTVAFF

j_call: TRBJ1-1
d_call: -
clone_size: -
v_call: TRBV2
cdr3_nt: TGTGCCAGCAGTAGACTCCAGAACACTGAAGCTTTCTTT
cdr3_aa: CASSRLQNTEAFF

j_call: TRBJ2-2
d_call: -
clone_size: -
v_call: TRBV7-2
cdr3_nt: TGTGCCAGCAGCTTTCAATCCAGCGGCTCGCTTGGACGGGAGCTGTTTTTT
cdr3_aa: CASSFQSSGSLGRELFF

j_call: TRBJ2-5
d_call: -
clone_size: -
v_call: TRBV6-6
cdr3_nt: TGTGCCAGCAGTTACCCGACGCAAGAGACCCAGTACTTC
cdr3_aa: CASSYPTQETQYF

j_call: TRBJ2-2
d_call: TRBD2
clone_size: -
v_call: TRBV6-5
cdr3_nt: TGTGCCAGCAGAGGGACTAGCGGTTCCTCCGGGGAGCTGTTTTTT
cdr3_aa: CASRGTSGSSGELFF

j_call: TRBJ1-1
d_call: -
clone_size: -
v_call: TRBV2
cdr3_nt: TGTGCCAGCACGAGCCTGCAGGGAAACACTGAAGCTTTCTTT
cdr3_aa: CASTSLQGNTEAFF

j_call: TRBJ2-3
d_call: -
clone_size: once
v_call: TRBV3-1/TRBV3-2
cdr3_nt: TGTGCCAGCAGCCAAGACTTGGGGGCGGGCACAGATACGCAGTATTTT
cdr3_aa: CASSQDLGAGTDTQYF

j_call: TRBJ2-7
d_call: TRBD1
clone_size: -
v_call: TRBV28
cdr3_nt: TGTGCCAGTAACACAGGGGGCGCATCCTACGAGCAGTACTTC
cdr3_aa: CASNTGGASYEQYF

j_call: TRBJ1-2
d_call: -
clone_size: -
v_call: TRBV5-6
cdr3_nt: TGTGCCAGCAGCTTGACAGTACAGGCGATTTATGGCTACACCTTC
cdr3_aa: CASSLTVQAIYGYTF

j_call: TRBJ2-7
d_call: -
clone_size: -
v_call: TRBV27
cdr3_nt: TGTGCCAGCAGCTTAGGGGGCTCCTACGAGCAGTACTTC
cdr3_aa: CASSLGGSYEQYF

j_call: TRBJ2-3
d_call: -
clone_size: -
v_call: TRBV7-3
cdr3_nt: TGTGCCAGCAGCTTGGGCCATGGGCCCACAGATACGCAGTATTTT
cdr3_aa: CASSLGHGPTDTQYF

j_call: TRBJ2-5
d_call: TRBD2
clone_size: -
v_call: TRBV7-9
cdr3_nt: TGTGCCAGCAGCTTAGTCCCTAAGGGAACGCGCGGGGAGGGAGAGACCCAGTACTTC
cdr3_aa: CASSLVPKGTRGEGETQYF

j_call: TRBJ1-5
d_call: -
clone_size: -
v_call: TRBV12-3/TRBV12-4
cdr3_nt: TGTGCCAGCAGTTTAATGAATCAGCCCCAGCATTTT
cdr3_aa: CASSLMNQPQHF

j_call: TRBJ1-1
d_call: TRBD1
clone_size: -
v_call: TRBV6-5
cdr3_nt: TGTGCCAGCAGAACTTTTGGACAGGGAAAACCTGAAGCTTTCTTT
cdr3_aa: CASRTFGQGKPEAFF

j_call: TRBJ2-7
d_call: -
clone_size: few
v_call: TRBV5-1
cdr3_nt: TGCGCCAGCAGCTTAGGGGCATCCTCGCTCGAGCAGTACTTC
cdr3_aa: CASSLGASSLEQYF

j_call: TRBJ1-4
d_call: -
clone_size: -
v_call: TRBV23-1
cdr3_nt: TGCGCCAGCAGTCAATCGGCAACGGGGGATGAAAAACTGTTTTTT
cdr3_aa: CASSQSATGDEKLFF

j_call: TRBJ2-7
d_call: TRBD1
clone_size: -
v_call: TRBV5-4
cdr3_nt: TGTGCCAGCAGCTTCCGGGACAGGGGTTTCGACGAGCAGTACTTC
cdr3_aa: CASSFRDRGFDEQYF

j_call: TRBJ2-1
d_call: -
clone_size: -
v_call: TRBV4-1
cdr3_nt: TGCGCCAGCAGCCAAGATCAGGGTCCCTACAATGAGCAGTTCTTC
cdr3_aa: CASSQDQGPYNEQFF

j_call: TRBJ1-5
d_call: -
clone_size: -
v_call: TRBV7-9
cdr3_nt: TGTGCCAGCAGCTTAGCAGAGAATAGCAATCAGCCCCAGCATTTT
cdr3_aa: CASSLAENSNQPQHF

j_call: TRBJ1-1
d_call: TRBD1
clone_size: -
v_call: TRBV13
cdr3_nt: TGTGCCAGCAGCCCTAGACAGGGATTGAACACTGAAGCTTTCTTT
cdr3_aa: CASSPRQGLNTEAFF

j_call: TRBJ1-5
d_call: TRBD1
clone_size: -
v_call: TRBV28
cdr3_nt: TGTGCCAGCACGAGGGACAGGCAAAATCAGCCCCAGCATTTT
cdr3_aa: CASTRDRQNQPQHF

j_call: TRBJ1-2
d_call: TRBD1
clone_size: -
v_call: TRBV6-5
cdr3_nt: TGTGCCAGCAACCTGGACAGGGGCGGCTACACCTTC
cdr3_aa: CASNLDRGGYTF

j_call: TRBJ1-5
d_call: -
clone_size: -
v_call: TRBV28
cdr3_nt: TGTGCCAGCAGTCCTCAGGTTAGCAATCAGCCCCAGCATTTT
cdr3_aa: CASSPQVSNQPQHF

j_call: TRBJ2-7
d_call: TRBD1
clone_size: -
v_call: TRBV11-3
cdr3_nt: TGTGCCAGCAGCTCGGGACAGTCCGAGCAGTACTTC
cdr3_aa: CASSSGQSEQYF

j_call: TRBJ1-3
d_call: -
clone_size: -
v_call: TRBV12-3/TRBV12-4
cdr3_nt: TGTGCCAGCTGGCAAGGAGCGGGAAACACCATATATTTT
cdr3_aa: CASWQGAGNTIYF

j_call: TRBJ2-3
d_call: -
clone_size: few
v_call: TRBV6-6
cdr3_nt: TGTGCCAGCAGTTACTCATTCGGTTCCCCGGGAGATACGCAGTATTTT
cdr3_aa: CASSYSFGSPGDTQYF

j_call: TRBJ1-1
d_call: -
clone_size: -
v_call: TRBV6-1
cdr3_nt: TGTGCCAGCAGTGAATCAGGGGTCTACACTGAAGCTTTCTTT
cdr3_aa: CASSESGVYTEAFF

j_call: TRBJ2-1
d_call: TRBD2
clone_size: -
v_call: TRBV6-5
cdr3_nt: TGTGCCAGCAGTTCCCGGGACTACCGACTCGATGAGCAGTTCTTC
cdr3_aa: CASSSRDYRLDEQFF

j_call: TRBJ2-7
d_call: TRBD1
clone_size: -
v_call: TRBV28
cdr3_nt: TGTGCCAGCAGTCAAAACAGGGGGGCCTACGAGCAGTACTTC
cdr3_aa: CASSQNRGAYEQYF

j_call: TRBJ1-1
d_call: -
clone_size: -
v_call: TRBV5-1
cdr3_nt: TGCGCCAGCAGCTTTGAACGAGGGAGGTTGACTGAAGCTTTCTTT
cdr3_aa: CASSFERGRLTEAFF

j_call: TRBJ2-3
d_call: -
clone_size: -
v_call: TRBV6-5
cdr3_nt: TGTGCCAGCAGTACCGGGACACACACAGATACGCAGTATTTT
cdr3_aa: CASSTGTHTDTQYF

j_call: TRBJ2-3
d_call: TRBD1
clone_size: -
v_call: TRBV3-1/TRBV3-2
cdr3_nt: TGTGCCAGCAGCCGGAGACAGGGGAGTCAGGGAGATACGCAGTATTTT
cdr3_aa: CASSRRQGSQGDTQYF

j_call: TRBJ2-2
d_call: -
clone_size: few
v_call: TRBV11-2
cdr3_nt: TGTGCCAGCAGCTTATCAGGGAGGAGGTCCGGGGAGCTGTTTTTT
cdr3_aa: CASSLSGRRSGELFF

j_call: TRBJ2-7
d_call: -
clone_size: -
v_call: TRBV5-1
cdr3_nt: TGCGCCAGCAGCTTCGCAGGGACATACGAGCAGTACTTC
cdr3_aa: CASSFAGTYEQYF

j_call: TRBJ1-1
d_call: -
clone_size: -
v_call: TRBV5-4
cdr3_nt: TGTGCCAGCAAAACAGGACCACTGAACACTGAAGCTTTCTTT
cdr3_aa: CASKTGPLNTEAFF

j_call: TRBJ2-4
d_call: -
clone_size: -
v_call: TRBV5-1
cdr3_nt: TGCGCCAGCAGAAGTATGGGGGGGCGCAGCATTCAGTACTTC
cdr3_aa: CASRSMGGRSIQYF

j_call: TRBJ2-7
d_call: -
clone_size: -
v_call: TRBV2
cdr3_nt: TGTGCCAGCAGTCAGAGGCGGGCTTCCTACGAGCAGTACTTC
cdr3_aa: CASSQRRASYEQYF

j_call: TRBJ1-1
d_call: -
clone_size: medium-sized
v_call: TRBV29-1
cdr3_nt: TGCAGCGTTCAGAGGGGGGGCACTGAAGCTTTCTTT
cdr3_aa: CSVQRGGTEAFF

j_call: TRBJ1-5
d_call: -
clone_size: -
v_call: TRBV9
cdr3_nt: TGTGCCAGCAGCGTAGCATACAAGCTTAGCAATCAGCCCCAGCATTTT
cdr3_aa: CASSVAYKLSNQPQHF

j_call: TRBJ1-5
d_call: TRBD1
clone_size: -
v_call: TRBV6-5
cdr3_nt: TGTGCCAGCAGGCGGACAGGTAATCAGCCCCAGCATTTT
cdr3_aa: CASRRTGNQPQHF